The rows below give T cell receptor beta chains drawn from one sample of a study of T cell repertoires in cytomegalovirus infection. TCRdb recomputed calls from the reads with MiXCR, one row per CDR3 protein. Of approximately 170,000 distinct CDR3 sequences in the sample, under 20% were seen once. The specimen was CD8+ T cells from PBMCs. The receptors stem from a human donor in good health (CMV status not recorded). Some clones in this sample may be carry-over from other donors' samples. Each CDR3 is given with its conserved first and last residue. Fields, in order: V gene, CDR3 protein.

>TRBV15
CATSGLAGPNEQFF
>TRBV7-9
CASSLPTLYEQYF
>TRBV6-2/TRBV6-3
CAIRGKETQYF
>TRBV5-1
CASSVSSMTYEQYF
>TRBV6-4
CASSDSRTGPYGYTF
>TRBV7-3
CASSLKGQASGANVLTF
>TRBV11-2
CASSHFESTNNEQFF
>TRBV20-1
CSAARSGRKETQYF
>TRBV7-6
CASSLGRGGPEQFF
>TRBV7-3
CASSLNREIGEQFF
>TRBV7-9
CASGFPGNAGGSSYEQYF
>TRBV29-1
CSVEGGRNYGYTF
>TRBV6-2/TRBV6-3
CASSRGPPGAKNIQYF
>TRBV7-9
CASVISRLAIQETQYF
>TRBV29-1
CSVEVGPGANVLTF
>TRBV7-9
CASSSRQGTGSNTEAFF
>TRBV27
CASSPHPGQVNGYTF
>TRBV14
CASSQRFGTAEELFF
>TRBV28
CASEALSSYEQYF
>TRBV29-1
CSVEDRTYEQYF
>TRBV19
CASSIWREAVTPNEQFF
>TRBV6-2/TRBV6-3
CASSYYLGLAELLGSYNEQFF
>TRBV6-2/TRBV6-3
CASSYRAGHGNQPQHF
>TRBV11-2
CASSLSAGMNTEAFF
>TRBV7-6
CASSATGTGDGYTF
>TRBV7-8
CASSLSPGLYGYTF
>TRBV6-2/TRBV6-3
CASRRFSGTTGELFF